This T cell receptor (beta chain) was sequenced for a study of blood T cell repertoires in COVID-19. Method: immunoSEQ multiplex PCR; TCRdb's copy keeps in-frame clones and lacks some. The data show approximately 120,000 clones, with roughly 74% seen just once and around 6% held by the top ten. Enrollment of patients from Seattle took place during active infection, with longitudinal follow-up. Germline CDR1 is LGHNA and CDR2 is YNFKEQ. The CDR3 contains 15 residues. Trimming shortened V by 0 bases and J by 6 bases, and 14 bases separated the two germline ends. V usage is TRBV4-2 and J usage is TRBJ1-1; D unresolved. This receptor was identified in a man aged 80 or over with COVID-19, enrolled during active disease. Input material: peripheral blood. This CDR3 reads CASSQELGSLSEAFF. CDR3 sequence (DNA): TGTGCCAGCAGCCAAGAACTGGGCAGTCTGTCTGAAGCTTTCTTT.